This T cell receptor (beta chain) was recovered during a study of blood T cell repertoires in COVID-19. The CDR3 length is 20 residues. The J segment lost 4 bases and the V segment lost 1 base, leaving 13 bases of the junction unmatched. Germline CDR1 is LGHDT and CDR2 is YNNKEL (reference sequence). Method: immunoSEQ multiplex PCR; TCRdb's copy keeps in-frame clones and lacks some. The table includes 250,000 or so clones, approximately 83% detected once. Sequenced: PBMCs or T cells enriched from blood (not recorded which). The receptor's source is a woman aged 50 to 60 who had recovered from COVID-19. The chain links TRBV3-1 (or the pseudogene TRBV3-2) to TRBJ2-6, with 10 bases that match TRBD2. This CDR3 is CASSQVSPYLAGAGANVLTF. As DNA, the CDR3 is TGTGCCAGCAGCCAAGTCTCTCCTTACCTAGCGGGAGCGGGGGCCAACGTCCTGACTTTC.